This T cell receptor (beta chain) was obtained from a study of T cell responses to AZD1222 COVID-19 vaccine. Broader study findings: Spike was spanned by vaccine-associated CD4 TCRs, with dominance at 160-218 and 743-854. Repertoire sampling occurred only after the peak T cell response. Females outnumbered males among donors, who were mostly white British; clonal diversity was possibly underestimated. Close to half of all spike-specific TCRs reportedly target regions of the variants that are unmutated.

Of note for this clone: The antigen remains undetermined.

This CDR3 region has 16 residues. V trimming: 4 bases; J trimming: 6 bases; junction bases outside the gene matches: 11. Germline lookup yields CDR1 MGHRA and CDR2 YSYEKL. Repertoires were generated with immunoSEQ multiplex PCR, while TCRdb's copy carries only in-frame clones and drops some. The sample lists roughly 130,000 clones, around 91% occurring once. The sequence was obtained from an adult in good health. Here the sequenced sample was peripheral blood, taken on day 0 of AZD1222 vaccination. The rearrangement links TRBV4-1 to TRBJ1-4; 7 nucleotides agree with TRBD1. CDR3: CASSPDGWGTDEKLFF. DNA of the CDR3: TGCGCCAGCAGCCCGGATGGGTGGGGGACAGATGAAAAACTGTTTTTT.